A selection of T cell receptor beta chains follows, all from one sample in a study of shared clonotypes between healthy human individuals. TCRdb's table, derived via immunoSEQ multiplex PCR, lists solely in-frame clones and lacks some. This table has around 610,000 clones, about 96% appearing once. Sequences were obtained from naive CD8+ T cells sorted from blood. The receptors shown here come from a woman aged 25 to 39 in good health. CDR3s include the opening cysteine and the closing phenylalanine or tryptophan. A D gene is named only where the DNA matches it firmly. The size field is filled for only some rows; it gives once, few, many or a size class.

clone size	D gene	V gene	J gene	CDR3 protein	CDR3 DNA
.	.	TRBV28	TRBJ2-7	CASSPKPGLPSDQYF	TGTGCCAGCAGTCCAAAGCCGGGACTTCCGTCTGATCAGTACTTC
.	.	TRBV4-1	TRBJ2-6	CASSQGPGANVLTF	TGCGCCAGCAGCCAAGGCCCTGGGGCCAACGTCCTGACTTTC
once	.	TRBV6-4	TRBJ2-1	CASSDGLATYNEQFF	TGTGCCAGCAGTGACGGGCTAGCCACCTACAATGAGCAGTTCTTC
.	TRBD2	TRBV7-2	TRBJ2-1	CASSVGGYEQFF	TGTGCCAGCAGCGTCGGGGGGTATGAGCAGTTCTTC
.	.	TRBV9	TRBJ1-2	CASSAVPGSYGYTF	TGTGCCAGCAGCGCCGTTCCGGGATCCTATGGCTACACCTTC
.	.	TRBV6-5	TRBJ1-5	CASSAFQSQPQHF	TGTGCCAGCAGTGCATTCCAATCCCAGCCCCAGCATTTT
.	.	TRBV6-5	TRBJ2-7	CASSVLGLSYEQYF	TGTGCCAGCAGCGTCCTTGGCCTCTCCTACGAGCAGTACTTC
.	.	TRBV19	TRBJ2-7	CASSPAGGPYEQYF	TGTGCCAGCTCCCCCGCCGGGGGCCCCTACGAGCAGTACTTC
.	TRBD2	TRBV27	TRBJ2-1	CASSLGTSANNEQFF	TGTGCCAGCAGTTTAGGGACTAGCGCCAACAATGAGCAGTTCTTC
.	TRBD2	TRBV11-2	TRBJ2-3	CASSTLTGLAHTDTQYF	TGTGCCAGCAGCACCCTCACTGGACTAGCCCACACAGATACGCAGTATTTT
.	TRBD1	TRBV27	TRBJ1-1	CASSGTGFGTEAFF	TGTGCCAGCAGCGGGACAGGGTTTGGTACTGAAGCTTTCTTT
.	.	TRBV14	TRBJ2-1	CASSQDIGSSRREQFF	TGTGCCAGCAGCCAAGACATCGGGTCTAGCCGGCGCGAGCAGTTCTTC
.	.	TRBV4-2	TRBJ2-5	CASSQFPEGETQYF	TGTGCCAGCAGCCAATTTCCCGAGGGAGAGACCCAGTACTTC
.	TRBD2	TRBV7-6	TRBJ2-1	CASSLAQGTSVYNEQFF	TGTGCCAGCAGCTTAGCGCAGGGGACTAGCGTATACAATGAGCAGTTCTTC
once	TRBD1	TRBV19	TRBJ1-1	CASRFTDRGRTEAFF	TGTGCCAGTCGGTTCACTGACAGGGGAAGGACTGAAGCTTTCTTT
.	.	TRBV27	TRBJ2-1	CASSFWGHGDNEQFF	TGTGCCAGCAGTTTTTGGGGACACGGAGACAATGAGCAGTTCTTC
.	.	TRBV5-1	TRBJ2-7	CASSLYGGEEQYF	TGCGCCAGCAGCTTGTATGGGGGCGAGGAGCAGTACTTC
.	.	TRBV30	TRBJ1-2	CAWSVTGAYGYTF	TGTGCCTGGAGTGTCACCGGGGCCTATGGCTACACCTTC
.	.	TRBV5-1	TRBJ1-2	CASSLAGTSNYGYTF	TGCGCCAGCAGCTTAGCCGGGACCTCTAACTATGGCTACACCTTC
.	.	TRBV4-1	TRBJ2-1	CASSQDDEQKQFF	TGCGCCAGCAGCCAAGATGATGAACAAAAGCAGTTCTTC
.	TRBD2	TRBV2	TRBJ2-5	CASRVGLAGGPGETQYF	TGTGCCAGCAGGGTGGGACTAGCGGGAGGACCGGGGGAGACCCAGTACTTC
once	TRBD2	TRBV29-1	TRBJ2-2	CSVHSGRAAGELFF	TGCAGCGTGCATAGCGGGAGGGCGGCCGGGGAGCTGTTTTTT
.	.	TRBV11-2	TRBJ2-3	CASSFSGLDTQYF	TGTGCCAGCAGCTTTTCGGGGTTGGATACGCAGTATTTT
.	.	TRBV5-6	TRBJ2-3	CASSSTWGSTDTQYF	TGTGCCAGCAGCTCCACCTGGGGGAGTACAGATACGCAGTATTTT
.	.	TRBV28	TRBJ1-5	CASSFLGRDQPQHF	TGTGCCAGCAGTTTTTTGGGGAGGGATCAGCCCCAGCATTTT
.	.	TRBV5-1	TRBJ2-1	CASSLVAETDEQFF	TGCGCCAGCAGCTTGGTAGCGGAAACGGATGAGCAGTTCTTC
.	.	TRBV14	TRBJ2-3	CASSQPQGTDTQYF	TGTGCCAGCAGCCAACCACAGGGCACAGATACGCAGTATTTT
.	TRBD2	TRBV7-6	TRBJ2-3	CASSQRDYTDTQYF	TGTGCCAGCTCTCAGCGGGACTACACAGATACGCAGTATTTT
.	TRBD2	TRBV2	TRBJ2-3	CASKELAGGRSNTQYF	TGTGCCAGCAAGGAACTAGCGGGAGGCCGCTCGAATACGCAGTATTTT
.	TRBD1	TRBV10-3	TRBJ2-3	CATGASGQGTPSRTDTQYF	TGTGCCACTGGGGCATCGGGACAGGGCACCCCTTCACGCACAGATACGCAGTATTTT
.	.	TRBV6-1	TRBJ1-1	CASSEGGTEAFF	TGTGCCAGCAGTGAAGGGGGCACTGAAGCTTTCTTT
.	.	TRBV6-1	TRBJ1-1	CASTDWQTNTEAFF	TGTGCCAGCACTGACTGGCAGACGAACACTGAAGCTTTCTTT
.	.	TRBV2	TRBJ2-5	CASRRPSPQETQYF	TGTGCCAGCAGGCGGCCGAGCCCACAAGAGACCCAGTACTTC
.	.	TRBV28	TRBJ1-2	CASIPRATNYGYTF	TGTGCCAGCATTCCTCGCGCTACTAACTATGGCTACACCTTC
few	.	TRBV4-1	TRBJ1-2	CASSQIASAYGYTF	TGCGCCAGCAGCCAAATCGCGTCAGCCTATGGCTACACCTTC
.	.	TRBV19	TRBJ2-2	CASSEYTGELFF	TGTGCCAGTAGTGAATACACCGGGGAGCTGTTTTTT
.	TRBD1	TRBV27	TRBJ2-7	CASSPLGQGNEQYF	TGTGCCAGCAGTCCTCTGGGACAGGGGAACGAGCAGTACTTC
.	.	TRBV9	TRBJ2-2	CASSVVSERPTGELFF	TGTGCCAGCAGCGTAGTATCAGAACGCCCCACCGGGGAGCTGTTTTTT
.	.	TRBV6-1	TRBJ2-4	CASSELRGPAPKNIQYF	TGTGCCAGCAGTGAATTGCGCGGACCGGCCCCCAAAAACATTCAGTACTTC
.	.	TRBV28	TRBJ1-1	CASRLQGVPEAFF	TGTGCCAGCAGGCTCCAAGGTGTACCTGAAGCTTTCTTT
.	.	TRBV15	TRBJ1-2	CATSILPGGYTF	TGTGCCACCAGCATTCTGCCGGGTGGCTACACCTTC
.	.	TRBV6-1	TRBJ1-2	CASSDAEFHYGYTF	TGTGCCAGCAGTGACGCAGAATTTCACTATGGCTACACCTTC
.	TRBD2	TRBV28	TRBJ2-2	CASTSGASNTGELFF	TGTGCCAGCACTAGCGGAGCTTCCAACACCGGGGAGCTGTTTTTT
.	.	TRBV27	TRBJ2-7	CASATSSYEQYF	TGTGCCAGCGCCACCAGCTCCTACGAGCAGTACTTC
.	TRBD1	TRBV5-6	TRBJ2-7	CASSWGQGVNEQYF	TGTGCCAGCAGCTGGGGACAGGGGGTGAACGAGCAGTACTTC
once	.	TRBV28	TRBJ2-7	CASSFPQDYEQYF	TGTGCCAGCAGTTTTCCCCAAGACTACGAGCAGTACTTC
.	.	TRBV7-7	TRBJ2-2	CASSLSRGPGELFF	TGTGCCAGCAGCTTATCTCGGGGACCCGGGGAGCTGTTTTTT
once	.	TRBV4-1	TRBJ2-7	CASSQEFYGGYNEQYF	TGCGCCAGCAGCCAAGAATTCTATGGAGGGTATAACGAGCAGTACTTC
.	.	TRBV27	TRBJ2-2	CASSLSGLAGYYTGELFF	TGTGCCAGCAGTCTCTCTGGCCTGGCCGGATACTACACCGGGGAGCTGTTTTTT